This TCR beta chain emerged from a study of blood T cell repertoires in COVID-19. Overall study context: COVID-19 samples collected from the United States, Italy and Spain covered acute and convalescent phases. T cells, B-cell-depleted T cells, or PBMCs provided the cDNA or gDNA that served as material.

The protocol was immunoSEQ multiplex PCR, while the TCRdb copy is restricted to in-frame clones and leaves out a portion. The sample contains over 200,000 clones, about 80% of which appear only once. Membership in each cohort depended on participant-reported clinical history. Germline assignment: CDR1 MDHEN and CDR2 SYDVKM. The CDR3 loop spans 14 amino acids. The V segment lost 1 base and the J segment 4 bases; nucleotides outside the gene matches: 4. The chain uses TRBV28 and TRBJ2-7, with 7 bases identical to TRBD1. The source of this sequence is a man in his forties who had recovered from COVID-19. Sequenced input: PBMCs or T cells enriched from blood (not recorded which). The CDR3 spells CASSLFGTVYEQYF. DNA of the CDR3: TGTGCCAGCAGTTTATTCGGGACAGTTTACGAGCAGTACTTC.